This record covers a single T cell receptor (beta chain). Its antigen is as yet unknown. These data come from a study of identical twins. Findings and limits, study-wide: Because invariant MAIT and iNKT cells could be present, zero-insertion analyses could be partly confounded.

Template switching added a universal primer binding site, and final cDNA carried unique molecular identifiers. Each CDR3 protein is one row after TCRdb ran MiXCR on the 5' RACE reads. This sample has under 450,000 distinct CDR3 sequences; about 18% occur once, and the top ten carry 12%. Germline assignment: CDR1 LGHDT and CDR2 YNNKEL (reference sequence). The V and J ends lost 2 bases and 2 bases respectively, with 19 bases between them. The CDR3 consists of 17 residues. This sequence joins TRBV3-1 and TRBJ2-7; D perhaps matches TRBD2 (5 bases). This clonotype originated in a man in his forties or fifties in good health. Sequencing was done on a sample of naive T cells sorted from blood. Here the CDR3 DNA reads TGTGCCAGCAGCCAATCCTTCGGGGATACCTTCCCCTACGAGCAGTACTTC. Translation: CASSQSFGDTFPYEQYF.